This T cell receptor (beta chain) was recorded in a study of blood T cell repertoires in COVID-19. Study-wide background: The cDNA or gDNA used as material had been derived from T cells, B-cell-depleted T cells, or PBMCs.

The CDR3 contains 14 residues. Trimming shortened V by 3 bases and J by 1 base, and 12 bases separated the two germline ends. Germline loops: CDR1 DFQATT, CDR2 SNEGSKA (reference sequence). Study processing details: Amplification of reference gene primers provided the estimated nucleated cell counts. The method was immunoSEQ multiplex PCR; TCRdb's version includes in-frame clones alone and lacks a portion of them. V and J calls and clone size are given by that table; D and trimming were obtained from the DNA. The sample has 60,000 to 65,000 clones, about nine tenths seen once. Sample: peripheral blood. The chain links TRBV20-1 to TRBJ1-1; tentatively, D is TRBD1 (5 bases). This TCR derives from an elderly woman with active COVID-19. The CDR3 sequence is CSASDGHSNTEAFF. CDR3 sequence (DNA): TGCAGTGCTAGTGATGGACATTCGAACACTGAAGCTTTCTTT.